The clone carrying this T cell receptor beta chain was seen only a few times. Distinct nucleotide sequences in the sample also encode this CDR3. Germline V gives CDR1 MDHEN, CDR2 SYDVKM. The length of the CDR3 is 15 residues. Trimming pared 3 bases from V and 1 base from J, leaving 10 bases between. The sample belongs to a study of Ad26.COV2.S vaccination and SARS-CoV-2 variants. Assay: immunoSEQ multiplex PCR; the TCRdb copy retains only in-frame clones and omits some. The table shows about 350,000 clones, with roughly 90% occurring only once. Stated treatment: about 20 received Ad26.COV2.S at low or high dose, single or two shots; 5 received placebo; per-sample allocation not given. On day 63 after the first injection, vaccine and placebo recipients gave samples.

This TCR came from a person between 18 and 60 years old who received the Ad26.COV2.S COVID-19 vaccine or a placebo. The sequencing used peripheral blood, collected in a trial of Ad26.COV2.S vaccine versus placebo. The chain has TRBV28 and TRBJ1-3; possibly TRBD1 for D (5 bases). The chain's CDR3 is CASSFQGGSGNTIYF. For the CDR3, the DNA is TGTGCCAGCAGTTTTCAGGGAGGATCTGGAAACACCATATATTTT.